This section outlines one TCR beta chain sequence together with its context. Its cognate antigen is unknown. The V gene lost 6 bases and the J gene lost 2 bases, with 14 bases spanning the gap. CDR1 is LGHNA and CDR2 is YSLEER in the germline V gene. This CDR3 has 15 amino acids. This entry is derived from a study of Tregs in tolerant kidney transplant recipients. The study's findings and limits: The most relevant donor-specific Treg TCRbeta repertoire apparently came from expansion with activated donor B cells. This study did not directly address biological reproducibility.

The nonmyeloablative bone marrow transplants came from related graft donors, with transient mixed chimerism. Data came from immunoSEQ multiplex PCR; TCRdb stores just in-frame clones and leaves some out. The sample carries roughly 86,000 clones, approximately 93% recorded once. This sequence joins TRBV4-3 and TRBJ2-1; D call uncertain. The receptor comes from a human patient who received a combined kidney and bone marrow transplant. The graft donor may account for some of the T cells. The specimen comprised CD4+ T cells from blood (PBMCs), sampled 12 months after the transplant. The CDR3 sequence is CASRPSVHPYNEQFF. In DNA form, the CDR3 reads TGCGCCAGCAGACCGTCAGTCCACCCCTACAATGAGCAGTTCTTC.